The 5 T cell receptor beta chains below all came from one sample that was sequenced in a study of identical twins. TCRdb ran MiXCR on the 5' RACE reads and lists one entry per CDR3 protein. The profile shows about 890,000 distinct CDR3 sequences, roughly an eighth of them singletons. In addition, the sample was reused for a study of yellow fever vaccine responses in identical twins.

The sequenced sample consisted of PBMCs. Receptors were obtained from a woman aged 18-29 years in good health.

Here the CDR3 DNA reads TGCAGTGCTAGAGATGGGGCAGGATATAATTCACCCCTCCACTTT. Translation: CSARDGAGYNSPLHF. The chain carries TRBV20-1 and TRBJ1-6; a possible D gene is TRBD1 (5 bases). The CDR3 is 15 amino acids. V was shortened by 0 bases and J by 4 bases, with 10 bases between the two germline ends. Per germline, CDR1 DFQATT and CDR2 SNEGSKA (reference sequence).

The chain couples TRBV3-1 to TRBJ2-5, with TRBD2 identical over 13 bases. CDR3 size: 16 residues. V was pared by 5 bases and J by 2 bases, with 5 bases of the junction left unmatched. Germline V gene sequence: CDR1 LGHDT, CDR2 YNNKEL (reference sequence). CDR3 bases: TGTGCCAGCAGCTGGACTAGCGGGGGCCAACAAGAGACCCAGTACTTC. Its translation is CASSWTSGGQQETQYF.

The V and J genes are TRBV7-8 and TRBJ2-3, with 8 positions matching TRBD2. Germline assignment: CDR1 SGHVS and CDR2 FQNEAQ. The CDR3 is 16 amino acids. V shed 5 bases, J shed 6 bases, and the junction held 13 bases outside the gene matches. The CDR3 loop is CASSQRGVGRGDTQYF. The CDR3 coding sequence is TGTGCCAGCAGCCAGCGAGGAGTCGGGAGGGGTGATACGCAGTATTTT.

This clonotype turned up a few times. This chain uses TRBV9 with TRBJ2-7, with unresolved D. The CDR3 sequence is 17 residues long. Trimming cost V 1 base and J 3 bases, with 20 bases left between them. Germline V gene data show CDR1 as SGDLS and CDR2 as YYNGEE. CDR3 amino acids: CASSVRRKYMMNYEQYV. Here the CDR3 DNA reads TGTGCCAGCAGCGTAAGACGGAAATATATGATGAACTACGAGCAGTACGTC.

In this sample, this clonotype turned up many times. The chain is built from TRBV12-3 or TRBV12-4 and TRBJ2-7, with D uncertain. The germline V and J ends were trimmed by 6 bases and 6 bases, with 9 bases remaining between them. The length of the CDR3 is 11 residues. Written as DNA, the CDR3 is TGTGCCAGCAGCCCGGGTCTCGAGCAGTACTTC. Encoded protein: CASSPGLEQYF.